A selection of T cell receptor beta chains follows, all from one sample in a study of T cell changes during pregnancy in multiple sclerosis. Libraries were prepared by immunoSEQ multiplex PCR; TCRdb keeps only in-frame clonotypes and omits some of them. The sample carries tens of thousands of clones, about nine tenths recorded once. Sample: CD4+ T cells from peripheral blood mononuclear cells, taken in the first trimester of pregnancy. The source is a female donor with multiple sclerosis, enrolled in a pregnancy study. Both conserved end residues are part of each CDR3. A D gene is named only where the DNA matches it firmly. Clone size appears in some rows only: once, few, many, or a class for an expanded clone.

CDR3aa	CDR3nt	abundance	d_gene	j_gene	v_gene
CASSKGQGSNQPQHF	TGTGCCAGTAGTAAGGGACAGGGTAGCAATCAGCCCCAGCATTTT	NA	TRBD1	TRBJ1-5	TRBV19
CASSLGGFDTEAFF	TGTGCCAGCAGCTTAGGAGGATTTGATACTGAAGCTTTCTTT	NA	NA	TRBJ1-1	TRBV11-3
CASSSQGLGTGELFF	TGTGCCAGCAGCTCTCAGGGGCTAGGCACCGGGGAGCTGTTTTTT	few	NA	TRBJ2-2	TRBV7-3
CASSPSSGIHNEQFF	TGTGCCAGCTCCCCGAGTAGCGGGATTCACAATGAGCAGTTCTTC	NA	TRBD2	TRBJ2-1	TRBV6-6
CAWTGPGQGYEQYF	TGTGCCTGGACCGGGCCGGGACAGGGGTACGAGCAGTACTTC	NA	TRBD1	TRBJ2-7	TRBV30
CASSTGTGVQETQYF	TGTGCCAGCAGTACCGGGACAGGGGTCCAAGAGACCCAGTACTTC	once	TRBD1	TRBJ2-5	TRBV11-2
CASSIGGGQTQYF	TGTGCCAGTAGCATCGGGGGGGGACAGACCCAGTACTTC	NA	TRBD2	TRBJ2-5	TRBV19
CASSIGQASSYNSPLHF	TGTGCCAGTAGTATAGGACAGGCCAGCTCCTATAATTCACCCCTCCACTTT	NA	NA	TRBJ1-6	TRBV19
CASSLGLAGWASTDTQYF	TGCGCCAGCAGCTTGGGACTAGCGGGGTGGGCTAGCACAGATACGCAGTATTTT	NA	TRBD2	TRBJ2-3	TRBV5-1
CASGTGFSPLHF	TGTGCCAGCGGCACAGGGTTTTCACCCCTCCACTTT	NA	NA	TRBJ1-6	TRBV27
CASRIEAGELFF	TGTGCCAGCAGGATCGAGGCCGGGGAGCTGTTTTTT	NA	NA	TRBJ2-2	TRBV5-5
CASSLGQGPTYQPQHF	TGTGCCAGCAGTCTGGGACAGGGGCCCACCTATCAGCCCCAGCATTTT	NA	TRBD1	TRBJ1-5	TRBV28
CASSTMGRDRNTIYF	TGTGCCAGCAGCACCATGGGGAGGGATCGAAACACCATATATTTT	NA	NA	TRBJ1-3	TRBV7-2
CASRVLTSGRPNEQFF	TGTGCCAGCAGGGTCTTGACTAGCGGGAGGCCCAATGAGCAGTTCTTC	NA	TRBD2	TRBJ2-1	TRBV27
CASSFPRTGSTDTQYF	TGTGCCAGCAGCTTTCCACGGACAGGGAGCACAGATACGCAGTATTTT	NA	TRBD1	TRBJ2-3	TRBV7-2
CASSFANLYGYTF	TGTGCCAGCAGCTTCGCTAATCTCTACGGCTACACCTTC	NA	NA	TRBJ1-2	TRBV5-4
CASSSIAGVGNEQFF	TGTGCCAGCAGTTCCATAGCGGGAGTTGGCAATGAGCAGTTCTTC	NA	TRBD2	TRBJ2-1	TRBV28
CSARQGPNSPLHF	TGCAGCGCTAGACAGGGACCAAATTCACCCCTCCACTTT	few	TRBD1	TRBJ1-6	TRBV29-1
CASSSPAGQEYPLSNQPQHF	TGTGCCAGTAGTAGCCCAGCGGGACAGGAATATCCTTTAAGCAATCAGCCCCAGCATTTT	NA	TRBD1	TRBJ1-5	TRBV19
CASSPSDTGELFF	TGTGCCAGCTCACCGTCGGACACCGGGGAGCTGTTTTTT	NA	NA	TRBJ2-2	TRBV18
CASSPKINNQPQHF	TGTGCCAGCAGTCCTAAGATTAACAATCAGCCCCAGCATTTT	NA	NA	TRBJ1-5	TRBV6-6
CASSLVASGTNEQYF	TGTGCCAGCAGCTTAGTGGCTAGCGGGACGAACGAGCAGTACTTC	NA	TRBD2	TRBJ2-7	TRBV7-9
CASRMLAGAQHF	TGTGCCAGCAGGATGCTGGCGGGGGCCCAGCATTTT	NA	NA	TRBJ1-5	TRBV6-1
CASSTTGPMNTEAFF	TGTGCCAGCAGTACCACAGGCCCCATGAACACTGAAGCTTTCTTT	NA	NA	TRBJ1-1	TRBV7-3
CASSLGTSGYSTDTQYF	TGTGCCAGCAGCTTGGGGACTAGCGGATATAGCACAGATACGCAGTATTTT	NA	TRBD2	TRBJ2-3	TRBV9
CASSLRVRAGGLDEQFF	TGTGCCAGCAGCTTACGGGTTCGAGCGGGAGGGCTTGATGAGCAGTTCTTC	NA	TRBD2	TRBJ2-1	TRBV7-9
CATSRRTGGLQETQYF	TGTGCCACCAGCAGAAGGACAGGGGGCCTACAAGAGACCCAGTACTTC	NA	TRBD1	TRBJ2-5	TRBV15
CASSVETTYGYTF	TGTGCCAGCAGCGTAGAAACAACCTATGGCTACACCTTC	NA	NA	TRBJ1-2	TRBV9
CASSPSGSSYNEQFF	TGTGCCAGCAGCCCTAGCGGGAGTTCCTACAATGAGCAGTTCTTC	NA	TRBD2	TRBJ2-1	TRBV28
CASSVVGGGHETQYF	TGTGCCAGCAGCGTAGTAGGCGGGGGCCACGAGACCCAGTACTTC	NA	NA	TRBJ2-5	TRBV9
CASSLRQTAYYGYTF	TGTGCCAGCAGTCTGAGACAGACCGCATACTATGGCTACACCTTC	NA	NA	TRBJ1-2	TRBV6-1
CASSRGALTYEQYF	TGTGCCAGCAGCCGCGGAGCGCTCACCTACGAGCAGTACTTC	NA	NA	TRBJ2-7	TRBV7-9
CASSSRSYNSPLHF	TGTGCCAGCAGCTCGAGGTCCTATAATTCACCCCTCCACTTT	NA	NA	TRBJ1-6	TRBV11-2
CAISMGGTEAFF	TGTGCCATCTCCATGGGGGGCACTGAAGCTTTCTTT	NA	NA	TRBJ1-1	TRBV10-3
CASSLGPGAYEQYF	TGTGCTAGCAGCTTAGGACCAGGGGCCTACGAGCAGTACTTC	NA	NA	TRBJ2-7	TRBV7-7
CASSFSRTSGGEETQYF	TGTGCCAGCAGCTTCAGCAGGACTAGCGGGGGAGAAGAGACCCAGTACTTC	NA	TRBD2	TRBJ2-5	TRBV5-4
CASRLSGGAGETQYF	TGTGCCAGCAGACTATCCGGGGGAGCAGGAGAGACCCAGTACTTC	NA	NA	TRBJ2-5	TRBV6-5
CASSERGFGTQYF	TGTGCCAGCAGTGAGAGAGGGTTTGGGACGCAGTATTTT	NA	NA	TRBJ2-3	TRBV2
CASSFGTGSLSNQPQHF	TGTGCCAGCAGCTTCGGGACAGGCTCCTTAAGCAATCAGCCCCAGCATTTT	NA	TRBD1	TRBJ1-5	TRBV7-9
CASSIGGTGGPSTYGYTF	TGTGCCAGTAGTATAGGAGGGACAGGGGGACCTTCGACCTATGGCTACACCTTC	NA	TRBD1	TRBJ1-2	TRBV19
CASSLGQGTNQPQHF	TGTGCCAGCAGTCTAGGACAGGGAACCAATCAGCCCCAGCATTTT	NA	TRBD1	TRBJ1-5	TRBV7-2
CASSEGQGLSEAFF	TGTGCCAGCAGCGAAGGACAGGGGTTATCTGAAGCTTTCTTT	NA	TRBD1	TRBJ1-1	TRBV7-9
CASSVEGGGAWDTQYF	TGTGCCAGCAGCGTAGAGGGCGGGGGGGCGTGGGATACGCAGTATTTT	NA	TRBD2	TRBJ2-3	TRBV9
CASSLGSGNSYNEQFF	TGTGCCAGCAGCTTAGGTAGCGGGAACTCCTACAATGAGCAGTTCTTC	NA	TRBD2	TRBJ2-1	TRBV7-3
CSVPGNTEAFF	TGCAGCGTCCCAGGGAACACTGAAGCTTTCTTT	NA	NA	TRBJ1-1	TRBV29-1
CASSARDTYTQYF	TGTGCCAGCAGCGCCCGAGATACTTATACGCAGTATTTT	NA	NA	TRBJ2-3	TRBV9
CASKGDRGLGNTIYF	TGTGCCAGCAAGGGAGACAGGGGGCTTGGAAACACCATATATTTT	NA	TRBD1	TRBJ1-3	TRBV2
CASRTSGADNEQFF	TGTGCCAGCAGAACTAGCGGGGCCGACAATGAGCAGTTCTTC	NA	TRBD2	TRBJ2-1	TRBV7-9
CASSKSAGQGARGTF	TGTGCCAGCAGTAAAAGCGCGGGACAGGGGGCCCGGGGCACCTTC	NA	TRBD1	TRBJ1-2	TRBV2